A single T cell receptor beta chain is shown here with its context. Its antigen is not known. CDR1 is LNHDA and CDR2 is SQIVND in the germline V gene (reference sequence). Between the trimmed V and J ends, which lost 5 bases and 3 bases, there was a span of 11 bases. The CDR3 is made up of 13 amino acids. Profiling relied on immunoSEQ multiplex PCR, and the TCRdb table lists in-frame clones only, not all of them. The repertoire holds some 150,000 clones, roughly nine tenths seen once, with 2.5% to 4% in the top ten. This entry is derived from a study of cytomegalovirus exposure and HLA in healthy donors. Turning to the study itself: It was reported in a later analysis that the approximately 120 validation repertoires used the same platform as the approximately 600 first-cohort repertoires.

Overall study results and limits: The study labeled around 160 TCR beta chains cytomegalovirus-associated.

The clonotype comes from a woman in her late teens or twenties in good health and CMV-seropositive. This sequence joins TRBV19 and TRBJ2-7; D perhaps matches TRBD1 (6 bases). The sample consisted of PBMCs. The CDR3 region is CASSPLDSYEQYF. CDR3 coding DNA: TGTGCCAGTAGTCCCCTGGACAGCTACGAGCAGTACTTC.